These 17 T cell receptor beta chains share one sample of origin, sequenced in a study of cytomegalovirus exposure and HLA in healthy donors. It was with 60 Vbeta and 13 Jbeta primers that the PCR ran. Profiled with immunoSEQ multiplex PCR; TCRdb holds only in-frame clones, not every one. This table has 120,000 or so clones, 55% to 75% appearing once. The specimen was PBMCs. These receptors all stem from a man aged 30 to 39 in good health and CMV-seronegative.

V usage is TRBV19 and J usage is TRBJ1-3; possibly TRBD1 for D (5 bases). This CDR3 contains 12 residues. V was pared by 8 bases and J by 12 bases, with 17 bases between. Germline CDR1 is LNHDA and CDR2 is SQIVND (reference sequence). CDR3 residues: CASQGQPEDIYF. CDR3 nucleotides: TGTGCCAGTCAGGGCCAGCCCGAGGACATATATTTT.

This clone was counted a single time. The chain couples TRBV9 to TRBJ2-7, with D hard to call. The V end lost 5 bases, the J end lost 5 bases, and 14 bases lay between the germline ends. Germline V gives CDR1 SGDLS, CDR2 YYNGEE. The CDR3 is 13 residues long. The CDR3 DNA follows: TGTGCCAGCAGTGTAAACTCGGGTCACGAGCAGTACTTC. This sequence encodes CASSVNSGHEQYF.

The rearrangement links TRBV4-1 to TRBJ2-3; perhaps TRBD1 as D (5 bases). The CDR3 extends over 17 amino acids. Germline CDR1 reads MGHRA; CDR2 reads YSYEKL. Trimming removed 1 base at V and 3 bases at J, with 17 bases between. CDR3 DNA sequence: TGCGCCAGCAGCCAAGCCCTAGGGGTTTTCGGGACAGATACGCAGTATTTT. The encoded protein is CASSQALGVFGTDTQYF.

The rearrangement links TRBV4-1 to TRBJ1-4; D remains ambiguous. Trimming shortened V by 1 base and J by 4 bases, and 13 bases separated the two germline ends. The CDR3 consists of 16 residues. The germline CDR1 and CDR2 sequences are MGHRA and YSYEKL. CDR3 sequence: CASSQVVGPVNEKLFF. The CDR3 nucleotides are TGCGCCAGCAGCCAAGTCGTTGGGCCGGTTAATGAAAAACTGTTTTTT.

The chain couples TRBV30 to TRBJ1-2; TRBD1 matches at 7 bases. There are 15 residues in the CDR3. The V and J ends lost 3 bases and 8 bases, in that order; junction bases with no gene match: 15. Per the germline V gene, CDR1 is GTSNPN and CDR2 is SVGIG (reference sequence). The CDR3: CAWSQGTALLLGYTF. The CDR3 nucleotides are TGTGCCTGGAGCCAAGGGACAGCCTTACTCCTCGGCTACACCTTC. The full variable domain, rest sourced from reference TRBV30 and TRBJ1-2, is SQTIHQWPATLVQPVGSPLSLECTVEGTSNPNLYWYRQAAGRGLQLLFYSVGIGQISSEVPQNLSASRPQDRQFILSSKKLLLSDSGFYLCAWSQGTALLLGYTFGSGTRLTVV.

The chain carries TRBV6-5 and TRBJ2-7; D may be TRBD1 (7 bases). Trimming shortened V by 2 bases and J by 7 bases, and 18 bases separated the two germline ends. Germline V lookup: CDR1 MNHEY, CDR2 SVGAGI. This CDR3 is built from 15 residues. CDR3 sequence (DNA): TGTGCCAGCAGTTACCGGGTGACAGGGACTGGGGAGCAGTACTTC. Its translation: CASSYRVTGTGEQYF.

The chain recombines TRBV4-3 with TRBJ1-1, with TRBD1 as a possible D gene (5 bases). The CDR3 extends over 16 amino acids. From germline, CDR1 is LGHNA and CDR2 YSLEER. Trimming left V 0 bases short and J 4 bases short, with 15 bases between. The CDR3 coding sequence is TGCGCCAGCAGCCAAGATTTTTCAGGGTTTAGCACTGAAGCTTTCTTT. Translated: CASSQDFSGFSTEAFF.

In this sample, this clone turned up once. The gene calls are TRBV4-1 and TRBJ2-5; 7 bases agree with TRBD2. The CDR3 length is 16 residues. V shed 1 base, J shed 5 bases, and the junction held 10 bases outside the gene matches. Germline CDR1 MGHRA, CDR2 YSYEKL. In DNA, the CDR3 is TGCGCCAGCAGCCAAGGTCGGGGGGACGTAGCGGAGACCCAGTACTTC. It yields the protein CASSQGRGDVAETQYF.

This clone was counted only a few times. V usage is TRBV6-6 and J usage is TRBJ1-2; possibly TRBD1 for D (5 bases). CDR3 length: 12 amino acids. Germline values: CDR1 MNHNY, CDR2 SVGAGI (reference sequence). V was cut by 11 bases and J by 5 bases, with 15 bases left in between. CDR3 DNA sequence: TGTGCCGGAGGGGCGGTAGAGTATGGCTACACCTTC. Translation: CAGGAVEYGYTF.

The chain employs TRBV5-1 and TRBJ2-3; D is unclear. Germline-derived CDR1 and CDR2 are SGHRS and YFSETQ. The CDR3 covers 14 residues. Trimming shortened V by 0 bases and J by 4 bases, and 9 bases separated the two germline ends. CDR3: CASSLGEPADTQYF. The DNA of the CDR3 is TGCGCCAGCAGCTTGGGCGAGCCCGCAGATACGCAGTATTTT.

This chain joins TRBV18 and TRBJ2-7; TRBD1 aligns across 8 bases. The CDR3 is 14 residues long. The J segment lost 0 bases and the V segment lost 3 bases, leaving 1 base of the junction unmatched. From germline, CDR1 is KGHSH and CDR2 LQKENI. The CDR3 is CASSPTGASYEQYF. CDR3 sequence (DNA): TGTGCCAGCTCACCGACAGGGGCCTCCTACGAGCAGTACTTC. Variable domain in full (rest from reference TRBV18 and TRBJ2-7): NAGVMQNPRHLVRRRGQEARLRCSPMKGHSHVYWYRQLPEEGLKFMVYLQKENIIDESGMPKERFSAEFPKEGPSILRIQQVVRGDSAAYFCASSPTGASYEQYFGPGTRLTVT.

The V gene is TRBV28, the J gene TRBJ2-7; D might be TRBD2 (6 bases). V was pared by 2 bases and J by 4 bases, with 12 bases between. Germline CDR1 MDHEN, CDR2 SYDVKM. The CDR3 is made up of 14 amino acids. CDR3 sequence: CASSLGGIGYEQYF. For the CDR3, the DNA is TGTGCCAGCAGTTTAGGGGGGATCGGGTACGAGCAGTACTTC.

The chain couples TRBV7-2 to TRBJ2-7; D ambiguous. Germline CDR1 and CDR2: SGHTA and FQGNSA. Trimming left V 3 bases short and J 4 bases short, with 16 bases between. The CDR3 loop spans 15 amino acids. The CDR3 reads CASSFGGHLTYEQYF. CDR3 sequence (DNA): TGTGCCAGCAGCTTTGGCGGCCACCTGACTTACGAGCAGTACTTC.

The gene calls are TRBV18 and TRBJ2-1, with D possibly matching TRBD2 (6 bases). Germline lookup yields CDR1 KGHSH and CDR2 LQKENI. The germline V and J ends were trimmed by 2 bases and 4 bases, with 12 bases remaining between them. The length of the CDR3 is 15 residues. CDR3 loop: CASSPVRDLYNEQFF. CDR3 coding DNA: TGTGCCAGCTCACCAGTCAGGGACTTATACAATGAGCAGTTCTTC.

This rearrangement joins TRBV6-5 to TRBJ2-7; D gene ambiguous. Germline CDR1 reads MNHEY; CDR2 reads SVGAGI. CDR3 length: 14 amino acids. Deletions cut 6 bases from V and 3 bases from J, with 15 bases between. The CDR3 is CASSSSSIRYEQYF. As DNA, the CDR3 is TGTGCCAGCAGCTCCTCAAGCATCCGCTACGAGCAGTACTTC.

This clone was recorded once. This chain's CDR3 is CASSLAQGIDTQYF. The CDR3 coding sequence is TGTGCCAGCAGTTTGGCCCAGGGGATAGATACGCAGTATTTT. The chain carries TRBV28 and TRBJ2-3; possibly TRBD1 for D (6 bases). Trimming took off 3 bases at V and 5 bases at J, with 12 bases between the two ends. Germline V gives CDR1 MDHEN, CDR2 SYDVKM. The CDR3 is made up of 14 amino acids.

The rearrangement joins TRBV5-1 to TRBJ2-5, with D perhaps matching TRBD1 (5 bases). The length of the CDR3 is 14 residues. The ends were cut back, 1 base at V and 1 base at J, with 8 bases in the middle. Germline-derived CDR1 and CDR2 are SGHRS and YFSETQ. The CDR3 DNA follows: TGCGCCAGCAGCTTGCAGGGTTTCCAAGAGACCCAGTACTTC. It translates to CASSLQGFQETQYF.